The 12 T cell receptor beta chains in this list originate from one sample, sequenced in a study of molecular identifiers for immune sequencing clone quantification. Each CDR3 protein is one row after TCRdb ran MiXCR on the PCR reads. The sample has more than 250,000 distinct CDR3 sequences, roughly a fifth seen once; the top ten hold 0.81%. The specimen was naive CD8+ T cells from blood, with Jurkat cell RNA spiked in. Subset indicated: FACS-sorted CD8+CD4-CCR7+CD45RA+ naive T cells. The receptors were gathered from a human donor in good health. Some libraries in this study had Jurkat cell RNA spiked in.

This chain connects TRBV2 to TRBJ2-3; 11 bases fit TRBD2. Germline loops: CDR1 SNHLY, CDR2 FYNNEI. V dropped 8 bases and J dropped 4; count of bases not matched to a gene: 14. The CDR3 spans 17 residues. CDR3: CASAAGVTSGTSDTQYF. Written as DNA, the CDR3 is TGTGCCAGCGCTGCTGGAGTGACTAGCGGGACCTCAGATACGCAGTATTTT.

About this clonotype itself: A much larger clone sits a single nucleotide away, making a read error possible. The chain has TRBV7-7 and TRBJ2-2; TRBD1 matches 7 bases. Germline V gives CDR1 SSHAT, CDR2 FNYEAQ (reference sequence). This CDR3 has 16 amino acids. V was clipped by 5 bases and J by 4 bases; unmatched bases: 10. CDR3 region: CASSPTGVASTGELFF. CDR3 nucleotide sequence: TGTGCCAGCAGCCCTACAGGGGTCGCGAGCACCGGGGAGCTGTTTTTT.

Remarks on this clonotype: This may stem from a read error, because a much larger clone lies one nucleotide away. This chain connects TRBV30 to TRBJ2-6, with D possibly TRBD1 on 5 matching bases. The CDR3 has 11 residues. Germline V CDR1 and CDR2: GTSNPN, SVGIG (reference sequence). Here the CDR3 reads CAGRGANVLTF. The CDR3 DNA reads as TGTGCGGGGCGGGGGGCCAACGTCCTGACTTTC.

This chain joins TRBV30 and TRBJ1-5; TRBD1 aligns across 8 bases. With V trimmed by 0 bases and J by 3 bases, 7 bases remained unmatched. There are 16 residues in the CDR3. Looked up from germline, CDR1 is GTSNPN and CDR2 is SVGIG (reference sequence). CDR3: CAWSVGPGGDNQPQHF. DNA of the CDR3: TGTGCCTGGAGTGTGGGACCAGGGGGCGACAATCAGCCCCAGCATTTT.

The chain employs TRBV19 and TRBJ1-5; 9 positions match TRBD1. This CDR3 is built from 15 residues. Per germline, CDR1 LNHDA and CDR2 SQIVND (reference sequence). Losses at the gene ends were 4 bases for V and 3 bases for J; bases not matched to a gene: 4. CDR3 protein: CASSTGTGFNQPQHF. The CDR3 nucleotides are TGTGCCAGTAGTACCGGGACAGGGTTCAATCAGCCCCAGCATTTT.

This clonotype was detected many times. The rearrangement links TRBV7-9 to TRBJ1-1; D unclear. CDR1 and CDR2 from the germline V gene are SEHNR and FQNEAQ (reference sequence). CDR3 length: 12 amino acids. Trimming pared 11 bases from V and 5 bases from J, leaving 15 bases between. The CDR3 sequence is CAGTIPGTEAFF. CDR3 nucleotides: TGTGCCGGCACAATACCGGGGACTGAAGCTTTCTTT.

In this sample, this clonotype turned up many times. The chain joins TRBV7-3 to TRBJ1-1; D call uncertain. The CDR3 spans 10 residues. CDR1 is SGHTA and CDR2 is FQGTGA in the germline V gene. V shed 7 bases and J shed 11 bases, with 11 bases lying between them. In DNA form, the CDR3 reads TGTGCCAGCAACTGCAGAGTTGCTTTCTTT. Its translation: CASNCRVAFF.

There are many counts of this clonotype. The chain uses TRBV12-5 and TRBJ2-2; the D gene is possibly TRBD2 (5 bases). Trimming took off 2 bases at V and 4 bases at J, with 11 bases between the two ends. There are 15 residues in the CDR3. The germline CDR1 and CDR2 sequences are LGHNT and FRNRAP. The CDR3 loop reads CASGLSTGVTGELFF. The CDR3 DNA is TGTGCTAGTGGTTTGAGTACCGGGGTCACCGGGGAGCTGTTTTTT.

This clonotype was recorded at least ten times. The genes are TRBV4-2 and TRBJ2-1; TRBD2 matches at 7 bases. The CDR3 totals 13 residues. V gave up 1 base and J gave up 8 bases; unmatched junction bases: 2. Germline V gives CDR1 LGHNA, CDR2 YNFKEQ. The DNA of the CDR3 is TGTGCCAGCAGCCAAGGACTAGCTGATGAGCAGTTCTTC. It codes for CASSQGLADEQFF.

Note on this clonotype: A read error is possible here, since a much larger clone lies one base away. The conserved final phenylalanine or tryptophan is absent from the CDR3, which likely points to a read error. The chain uses TRBV7-9 and TRBJ2-7; a possible D gene is TRBD1 (6 bases). This CDR3 has 13 amino acids. Germline loops: CDR1 SEHNR, CDR2 FQNEAQ (reference sequence). Deletions cut 6 bases from V and 5 bases from J, with 14 bases between. The CDR3 DNA is TGTGCCAGCAGGTCAGGGGTTTTCGACGAGCAGTACCTC. This gives the protein CASRSGVFDEQYL.

There are many counts of this clonotype. The J gene is TRBJ2-3, the V gene TRBV4-1, with 9 bases aligning to TRBD2. The J segment lost 5 bases and the V segment lost 2 bases, leaving 5 bases of the junction unmatched. Germline V gene data show CDR1 as MGHRA and CDR2 as YSYEKL. The CDR3 runs to 15 residues. The CDR3 bases are TGCGCCAGCAGCCAACTCCAAGCGGGGGGAGATACGCAGTATTTT. Translation: CASSQLQAGGDTQYF.

This clonotype was detected many times. The chain has TRBV9 and TRBJ2-1; TRBD2 is a possible D gene (5 bases). V lost 0 bases and J 2 bases, leaving 9 bases between the germline ends. Per the germline V gene, CDR1 is SGDLS and CDR2 is YYNGEE. This CDR3 comprises 15 residues. The CDR3 region has the DNA TGTGCCAGCAGCGTAGTTGAGGGCGCCTACAATGAGCAGTTCTTC. Amino acids: CASSVVEGAYNEQFF.